This record looks at one TCR beta chain sequence and its context. The length of the CDR3 is 16 residues. Germline assignment: CDR1 MGHDK and CDR2 SYGVNS. With 5 bases clipped from V and 4 bases from J, the junction kept 12 bases outside the gene matches. This record belongs to a study of T cell responses to AZD1222 COVID-19 vaccine. The table came from immunoSEQ multiplex PCR; TCRdb's copy has only in-frame clones and leaves some out. The table records around 190,000 clones, approximately 92% of them present only once. This sequence was found in an adult in good health. This chain joins TRBV25-1 and TRBJ2-5; 8 bases fit TRBD1. The sequencing used peripheral blood, collected on day 0 of AZD1222 vaccination. The CDR3 here is CASSLSRTGSRETQYF. DNA of the CDR3: TGTGCCAGCAGTTTATCTAGGACAGGGTCGAGAGAGACCCAGTACTTC.